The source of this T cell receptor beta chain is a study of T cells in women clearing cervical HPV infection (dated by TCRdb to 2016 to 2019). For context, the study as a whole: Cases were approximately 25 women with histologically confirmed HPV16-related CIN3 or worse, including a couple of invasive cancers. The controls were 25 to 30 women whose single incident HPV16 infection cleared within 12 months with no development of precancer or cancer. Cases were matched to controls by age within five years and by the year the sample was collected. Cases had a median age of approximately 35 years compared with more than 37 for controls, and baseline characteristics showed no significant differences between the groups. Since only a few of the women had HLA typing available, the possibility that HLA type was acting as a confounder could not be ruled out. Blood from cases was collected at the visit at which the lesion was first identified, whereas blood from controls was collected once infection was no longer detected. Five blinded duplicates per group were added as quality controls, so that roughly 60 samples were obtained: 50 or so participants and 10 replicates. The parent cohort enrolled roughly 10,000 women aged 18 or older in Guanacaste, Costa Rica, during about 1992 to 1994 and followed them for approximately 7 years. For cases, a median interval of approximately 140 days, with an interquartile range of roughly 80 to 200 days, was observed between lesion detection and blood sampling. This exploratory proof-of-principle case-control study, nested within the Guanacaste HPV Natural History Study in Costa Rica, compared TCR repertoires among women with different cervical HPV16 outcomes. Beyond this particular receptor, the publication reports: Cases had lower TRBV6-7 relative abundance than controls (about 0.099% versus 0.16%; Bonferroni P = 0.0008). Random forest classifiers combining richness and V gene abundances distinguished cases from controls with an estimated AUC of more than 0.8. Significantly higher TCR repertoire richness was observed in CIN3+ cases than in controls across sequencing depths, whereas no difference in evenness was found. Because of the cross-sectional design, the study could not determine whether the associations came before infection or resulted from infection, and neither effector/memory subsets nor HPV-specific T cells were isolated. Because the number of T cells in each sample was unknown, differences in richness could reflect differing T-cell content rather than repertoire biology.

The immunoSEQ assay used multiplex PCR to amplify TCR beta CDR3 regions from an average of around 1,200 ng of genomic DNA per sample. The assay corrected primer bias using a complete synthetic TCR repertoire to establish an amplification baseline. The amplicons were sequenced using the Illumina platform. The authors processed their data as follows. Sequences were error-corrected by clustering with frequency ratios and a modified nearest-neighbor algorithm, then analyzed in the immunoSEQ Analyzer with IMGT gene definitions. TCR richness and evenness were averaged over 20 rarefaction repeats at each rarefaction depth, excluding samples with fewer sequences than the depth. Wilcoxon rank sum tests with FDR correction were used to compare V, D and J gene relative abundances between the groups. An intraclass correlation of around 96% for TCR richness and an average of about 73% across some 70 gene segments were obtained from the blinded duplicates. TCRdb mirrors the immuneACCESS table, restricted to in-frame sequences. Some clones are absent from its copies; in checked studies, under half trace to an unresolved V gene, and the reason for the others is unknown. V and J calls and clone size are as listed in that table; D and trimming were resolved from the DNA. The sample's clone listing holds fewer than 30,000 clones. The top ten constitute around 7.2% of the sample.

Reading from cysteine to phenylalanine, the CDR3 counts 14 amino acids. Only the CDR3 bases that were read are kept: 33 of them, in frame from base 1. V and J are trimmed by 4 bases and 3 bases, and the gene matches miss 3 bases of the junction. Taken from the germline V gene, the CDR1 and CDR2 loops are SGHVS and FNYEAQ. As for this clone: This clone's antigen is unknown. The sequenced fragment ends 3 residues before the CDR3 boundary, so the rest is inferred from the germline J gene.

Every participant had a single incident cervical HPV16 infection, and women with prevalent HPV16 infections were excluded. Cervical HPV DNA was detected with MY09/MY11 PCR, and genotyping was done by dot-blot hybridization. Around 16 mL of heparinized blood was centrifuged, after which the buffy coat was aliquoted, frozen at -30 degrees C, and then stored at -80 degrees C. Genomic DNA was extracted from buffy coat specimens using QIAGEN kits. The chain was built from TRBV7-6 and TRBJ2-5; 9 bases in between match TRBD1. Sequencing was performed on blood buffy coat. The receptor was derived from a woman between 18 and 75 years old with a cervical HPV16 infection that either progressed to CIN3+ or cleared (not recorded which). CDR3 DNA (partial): TGTGCCAGCAGCTCAGGACAGGGGAAAGAGACC. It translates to CASSSGQGKET. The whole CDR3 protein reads CASSSGQGKETQYF.